This T cell receptor beta chain emerged from a study of blood T cell repertoires in COVID-19. As for the study in general: Samples representing acute and convalescent COVID-19 were sourced from the United States, Italy and Spain. T cells, B-cell-depleted T cells, or PBMCs supplied cDNA or gDNA.

The CDR3 runs to 12 residues. Germline CDR1 is DFQATT and CDR2 is SNEGSKA (reference sequence). Unmatched junction bases numbered 2, after V lost 4 bases and J lost 4 bases. Produced via immunoSEQ multiplex PCR; TCRdb's table is partial and in-frame only. The table records 300,000 to 350,000 clones, 87% of them present only once. Participants reported their clinical history, and cohort assignment relied on those reports. Donors of Cohort 3 who recovered were those that had two negative PCRs, clearance, or symptom resolution. The clonotype comes from a woman aged 18-29 years who had recovered from COVID-19. The sequencing input was PBMCs or T cells enriched from blood (not recorded which). The rearrangement uses TRBV20-1 and TRBJ1-2; TRBD1 matches 8 bases. CDR3 nucleotides: TGCAGTGCTATTGACAGGGGCTATGGCTACACCTTC. Amino acids: CSAIDRGYGYTF.